This TCR beta chain was captured by sequencing in a study of blood T cells in healthy people across ages. Across the whole study: The template switching approach captured approximately one barcoded beta molecule for every two T cells.

This clonotype appeared many times. Using a J-beta primer mix together with a sample-barcoded 5' primer, a second PCR was run for roughly 6 to 12 cycles. TCRdb re-called the 5' RACE reads with MiXCR, one entry per CDR3 protein. The table has some 1.5 million distinct CDR3 sequences, roughly 43% seen once. This TCR was recovered from a woman under 30 in good health. The sample consisted of blood.

This chain's CDR3 is CASSPKLAGSTDTQYF. CDR3 coding DNA: TGTGCCAGCAGCCCCAAACTAGCGGGTAGCACAGATACGCAGTATTTT. V usage is TRBV7-2 and J usage is TRBJ2-3; 9 bases fit TRBD2. The CDR3 runs 16 residues. The germline V gene has CDR1 SGHTA and CDR2 FQGNSA. The V gene end was trimmed by 5 bases and the J gene end by 0 bases; junction bases not matched to a gene: 6.